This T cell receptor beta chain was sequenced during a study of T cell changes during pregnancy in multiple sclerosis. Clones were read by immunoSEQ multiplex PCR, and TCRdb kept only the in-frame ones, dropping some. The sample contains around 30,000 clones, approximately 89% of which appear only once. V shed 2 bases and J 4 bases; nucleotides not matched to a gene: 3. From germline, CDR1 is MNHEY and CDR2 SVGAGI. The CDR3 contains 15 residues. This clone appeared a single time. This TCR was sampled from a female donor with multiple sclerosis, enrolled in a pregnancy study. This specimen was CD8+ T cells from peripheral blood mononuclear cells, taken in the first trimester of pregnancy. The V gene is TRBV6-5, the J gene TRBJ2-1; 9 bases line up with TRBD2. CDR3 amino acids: CASSYRREGYNEQFF. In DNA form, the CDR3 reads TGTGCCAGCAGTTACAGGCGGGAGGGTTACAATGAGCAGTTCTTC.